One and the same sample provided the 21 T cell receptor beta chains below, sequenced in a study of regulatory T cells in long-lasting Graves disease. Arm-PCR of CDR3 regions with iRepertoire HTBI primers generated TCR beta libraries. Via MiXCR, TCRdb re-called the multiplex PCR reads, giving one row per CDR3 protein. Of some 450,000 distinct CDR3 sequences in the sample, 23% were seen once. Time point here: persistent/refractory GD, antithyroid drugs over 5 years with positive TRAb. Isolated PBMC RNA provided the starting material for the TCR library. This material consisted of peripheral blood mononuclear cells (PBMCs), taken when the disease was refractory, from a patient treated with antithyroid drugs. The receptors come from a female donor with Graves disease.

This chain connects TRBV12-3 or TRBV12-4 to TRBJ2-7, with a possible D match to TRBD2 (5 bases). CDR3 size: 14 residues. V was trimmed by 2 bases and J by 5 bases, leaving 13 bases between them. The CDR3 is CASSLSPDSNEQYF. The CDR3 coding sequence is TGTGCCAGCAGTTTATCCCCGGACTCAAACGAGCAGTACTTC.

The chain links TRBV2 to TRBJ2-3, with TRBD2 matching over 7 bases. Germline assignment: CDR1 SNHLY and CDR2 FYNNEI. The CDR3 runs 19 residues. Germline trimming cut 8 bases from V and 1 base from J; bases unmatched to any gene: 21. The CDR3 bases are TGTGCCAGCGGGGGGTGGGCTAGCGGACTTTTCGACGGCACAGATACGCAGTATTTT. Protein sequence: CASGGWASGLFDGTDTQYF.

Only a few counts were recorded for this clonotype. The CDR3 nucleotides are TGTGCCAGCAGTTTGACTCAGGGGGCCGGGATCGGAGGGACTGAAGCTTTCTTT. Translation: CASSLTQGAGIGGTEAFF. This chain joins TRBV28 and TRBJ1-1, with TRBD1 matching 8 bases. Germline CDR1 and CDR2: MDHEN and SYDVKM. After removal of 3 bases from V and 5 bases from J, the junction contained 17 bases not matched to a gene. The CDR3 runs to 18 residues.

There are many counts of this clonotype. The rearrangement uses TRBV7-2 and TRBJ2-5, with D hard to call. The germline V gene encodes CDR1 SGHTA and CDR2 FQGNSA. V gave up 0 bases and J gave up 3 bases, with 8 bases separating them. The CDR3 length is 14 residues. The CDR3 nucleotides are TGTGCCAGCAGCTTAGCGTACAGAGAAGAGACCCAGTACTTC. Translated: CASSLAYREETQYF.

At least ten counts were recorded for this clonotype. V is TRBV12-3 or TRBV12-4 and J is TRBJ2-7, with TRBD2 identical over 8 bases. The V and J ends lost 10 bases and 4 bases, in that order; junction bases with no gene match: 9. The CDR3 spans 13 residues. Here the CDR3 reads CATGLADNYEQYF. CDR3 coding DNA: TGTGCCACCGGACTAGCCGATAATTACGAGCAGTACTTC.

V usage is TRBV15 and J usage is TRBJ2-5; TRBD2 matches at 7 bases. Germline values: CDR1 LNHNV, CDR2 YYDKDF (reference sequence). The junction had 9 bases not matched to a gene; V was cut back by 1 base and J by 4 bases. This CDR3 has 16 amino acids. CDR3 region: CATSRVGGSRAETQYF. CDR3 DNA sequence: TGTGCCACCAGCAGAGTTGGCGGGAGTAGAGCAGAGACCCAGTACTTC.

The V gene is TRBV5-1, the J gene TRBJ2-3; D gene ambiguous. The V gene's germline CDR1 is SGHRS and CDR2 YFSETQ. Trimming cost V 5 bases and J 0 bases, with 4 bases left between them. The CDR3 extends over 12 amino acids. This CDR3 reads CASRGSTDTQYF. DNA of the CDR3: TGCGCCAGCAGAGGGAGCACAGATACGCAGTATTTT.

This clonotype turned up a few times. The rearrangement uses TRBV12-3 or TRBV12-4 and TRBJ2-5; 11 positions match TRBD2. The ends lost 6 bases at V and 2 bases at J; junction bases unmatched: 8. This CDR3 region has 16 residues. This CDR3 is CASSRMTSGTQETQYF. CDR3 sequence (DNA): TGTGCCAGCAGCCGGATGACTAGCGGGACACAAGAGACCCAGTACTTC.

V gene TRBV19 combines with J gene TRBJ1-4, with 7 bases lining up with TRBD1. With 6 bases clipped from V and 0 bases from J, the junction kept 10 bases outside the gene matches. Looked up from germline, CDR1 is LNHDA and CDR2 is SQIVND (reference sequence). CDR3 length: 17 residues. The chain's CDR3 is CASSITGTAATNEKLFF. The CDR3 DNA follows: TGTGCCAGTAGCATAACCGGGACAGCTGCAACTAATGAAAAACTGTTTTTT.

This clonotype was seen a handful of times. The chain couples TRBV28 to TRBJ1-5, with 9 nucleotides matching TRBD1. The germline V gene has CDR1 MDHEN and CDR2 SYDVKM. This CDR3 contains 16 residues. Losses at the gene ends were 4 bases for V and 3 bases for J; bases not matched to a gene: 7. As DNA, the CDR3 is TGTGCCAGCAGTTCTGTCGGACAGGGGACCAATCAGCCCCAGCATTTT. The encoded protein is CASSSVGQGTNQPQHF.

V and J are TRBV11-2 and TRBJ1-5, with D possibly TRBD1 on 5 matching bases. CDR3 length: 14 residues. V lost 1 base to trimming and J lost 6 bases, with 10 bases between them. Looked up from germline, CDR1 is SGHAT and CDR2 is FQNNGV. CDR3 sequence reads: CASSLVQGGQPQHF. Here the CDR3 DNA reads TGTGCCAGCAGCTTAGTCCAGGGTGGTCAGCCCCAGCATTTT.

This clonotype has just a few counts. The rearrangement uses TRBV7-2 and TRBJ2-7; 12 positions match TRBD2. V gave up 5 bases and J gave up 8 bases; unmatched junction bases: 4. CDR1 and CDR2 from the germline V gene are SGHTA and FQGNSA. The CDR3 has 13 amino acids. The chain's CDR3 is CASSPRTSGKQYF. CDR3 coding DNA: TGTGCCAGCAGCCCCAGGACTAGCGGGAAGCAGTACTTC.

In this sample, this clonotype turned up a few times. The rearrangement joins TRBV9 to TRBJ1-2, with no clear D. The CDR3 loop spans 15 amino acids. Trimming took 0 bases from V and 5 from J, leaving 14 bases between them. CDR1 is SGDLS, CDR2 YYNGEE, per germline. The CDR3 loop is CASSVAHSPRYGYTF. The CDR3 DNA reads as TGTGCCAGCAGCGTAGCCCACAGCCCCCGGTATGGCTACACCTTC.

As regards this clonotype: This sequence may be a read error, since a much larger clone differs from it by one base. This chain links TRBV11-1 with TRBJ2-7, with no clear D. CDR3 length: 14 residues. CDR1 and CDR2 from the germline V gene are SGHAT and FQDESV (reference sequence). The CDR3 DNA follows: TGTGCCAGCAGCGCTTCCGACACGACCTACGAGCGGTACTTC. This codes for CASSASDTTYERYF.

The chain joins TRBV19 to TRBJ2-2; D ambiguous. The V gene lost 6 bases and the J gene lost 5 bases, with 25 bases spanning the gap. CDR3 length equals 18 residues. Germline V gives CDR1 LNHDA, CDR2 SQIVND (reference sequence). As DNA, the CDR3 is TGTGCCAGTAGCCGTATACTACGCTCCTCCTCACGAACCGGGGAGCTGTTTTTT. Translated, it gives CASSRILRSSSRTGELFF.

There are a few counts of this clonotype. V and J are TRBV11-2 and TRBJ2-1; 7 bases are a match to TRBD2. Losses at the gene ends were 2 bases for V and 8 bases for J; bases not matched to a gene: 12. This CDR3 has 16 amino acids. The germline V gene has CDR1 SGHAT and CDR2 FQNNGV. The CDR3 nucleotides read TGTGCCAGCAGCTTAAAAAGTTGGCGGGAGTATGATGAGCAGTTCTTC. Its protein product is CASSLKSWREYDEQFF.

This clonotype has more than one count but fewer than ten. The V and J genes are TRBV27 and TRBJ1-1; 7 bases align to TRBD1. The CDR3 is 19 residues long. CDR1 MNHEY and CDR2 SMNVEV come from the germline V gene (reference sequence). V was pared by 2 bases and J by 0 bases, with 15 bases of the junction left unmatched. The CDR3 DNA reads TGTGCCAGCAGTTTAAACCCACCCTCGACAGGGACCATGAACACTGAAGCTTTCTTT. It translates to CASSLNPPSTGTMNTEAFF.

Concerning this clonotype itself: This may be a read error: a much more frequent sequence differs by one nucleotide. This chain joins TRBV27 and TRBJ1-1, with a weak D call TRBD1 (6 bases). The CDR3 length is 14 residues. Germline V CDR1 and CDR2: MNHEY, SMNVEV (reference sequence). V was pared by 5 bases and J by 1 base, with 11 bases between. CDR3 nucleotides: TGTGCCAGCAGTCCCGAGACAGGGAACACTGAAGCTTTCTTT. Residues: CASSPETGNTEAFF.

The chain is built from TRBV20-1 and TRBJ2-7; 7 nucleotides agree with TRBD2. V shed 6 bases and J 4 bases; nucleotides not matched to a gene: 18. This CDR3 spans 16 amino acids. CDR1 is DFQATT, CDR2 SNEGSKA, per germline (reference sequence). The CDR3 loop reads CSASRQSGVGLYEQYF. The CDR3 bases are TGCAGTGCGAGCCGACAGAGCGGGGTGGGACTTTACGAGCAGTACTTC.

The sample holds many counts of this clonotype. The chain has TRBV2 and TRBJ1-5; no definite D call. Germline V gives CDR1 SNHLY, CDR2 FYNNEI. Trimming cost V 6 bases and J 7 bases, with 10 bases left between them. The CDR3 runs 12 residues. The CDR3 DNA reads TGTGCCAGCAGCTCGGCAAGGCAGCCCCAGCATTTT. Amino acid sequence: CASSSARQPQHF. The full variable domain, in which reference TRBV2 and TRBJ1-5 provide the parts outside the CDR3, is EPEVTQTPSHQVTQMGQEVILRCVPISNHLYFYWYRQILGQKVEFLVSFYNNEISEKSEIFDDQFSVERPDGSNFTLKIRSTKLEDSAMYFCASSSARQPQHFGDGTRLSIL.

The sample holds one count of this clonotype. The junction departs from the called germline gene at one end, perhaps through a read error. The chain combines TRBV7-2 with TRBJ2-5, with D hard to call. The CDR3 covers 12 residues. In germline, CDR1 is SGHTA, CDR2 FQGNSA. The CDR3 nucleotides are TGTGCCAGCAGCCCTGGAACAGAGGCCCAGTACTTC. This translates into CASSPGTEAQYF.